The 20 T cell receptor beta chains below come from one sample, sequenced in a study of beta chain features in type 1 diabetes. Study outcomes and limitations: All four CD4+ subsets of Type 1 diabetes patients contained TCRB CDR3s that were moderately but significantly shorter.

Antigen specificity for these receptors is unknown. The sequenced template was cDNA made from the entire isolated RNA. Clones were read by immunoSEQ multiplex PCR, and TCRdb kept only the in-frame ones, dropping some. The table includes roughly 330,000 clones, approximately 13% detected once. The source material was naive CD4+ T cells from blood. Source of these receptors: a woman aged 18-29 years with type 1 diabetes.

This clone was detected a few times. The V and J genes are TRBV4-3 and TRBJ1-2; D is undetermined. The germline gives CDR1 LGHNA, CDR2 YSLEER. The CDR3 length is 14 residues. V was clipped by 3 bases and J by 8 bases, with 16 bases between them. The CDR3 coding sequence is TGCGCCAGCAGCCAGCAGAATTCAAACGTAGGCTACACCTTC. As protein: CASSQQNSNVGYTF.

Turning to this clone: The same CDR3 arises from other DNA sequences in this sample as well. The V and J genes are TRBV19 and TRBJ1-5, with 7 bases identical to TRBD1. Germline values: CDR1 LNHDA, CDR2 SQIVND (reference sequence). This CDR3 region has 13 residues. Unmatched junction bases numbered 1, after V lost 6 bases and J lost 2 bases. In DNA form, the CDR3 reads TGTGCCAGTAGCGGGACAGGCAATCAGCCCCAGCATTTT. Protein product: CASSGTGNQPQHF.

In its sample, this clone was seen a few times. The chain combines TRBV15 with TRBJ1-3; 7 nucleotides line up with TRBD1. V was clipped by 1 base and J by 0 bases; unmatched bases: 0. This CDR3 comprises 15 residues. Per germline, CDR1 LNHNV and CDR2 YYDKDF (reference sequence). The CDR3 reads CATSRGDSSGNTIYF. The CDR3, as DNA: TGTGCCACCAGCAGAGGGGACAGCTCTGGAAACACCATATATTTT.

The CDR3 protein is CASSLIGTSVYNEQFF. The CDR3 nucleotides read TGCGCCAGCAGCTTGATCGGGACTAGCGTCTACAATGAGCAGTTCTTC. V and J are TRBV5-1 and TRBJ2-1, with TRBD2 matching 10 bases. This CDR3 spans 16 amino acids. Germline V gene lookup returns CDR1 SGHRS and CDR2 YFSETQ. The ends lost 1 base at V and 3 bases at J; junction bases unmatched: 4.

The V and J genes are TRBV7-6 and TRBJ2-1, with 15 bases matching TRBD2. CDR3 size: 16 residues. The V gene's germline CDR1 is SGHVS and CDR2 FNYEAQ. With V trimmed by 5 bases and J by 7 bases, 6 bases remained unmatched. The CDR3 bases are TGTGCCAGCAGCCCGAGGGGACTAGCGGGAGGTAATGAGCAGTTCTTC. It codes for CASSPRGLAGGNEQFF.

V and J are TRBV14 and TRBJ2-3; 10 bases line up with TRBD2. Losses at the gene ends were 1 base for V and 5 bases for J; bases not matched to a gene: 6. CDR1 is SGHDN, CDR2 FVKESK, per germline. The CDR3 length is 16 residues. The CDR3 sequence: CASSQVRLAGRDTQYF. In nucleotides, the CDR3 is TGTGCCAGCAGCCAAGTCCGACTAGCGGGTAGAGATACGCAGTATTTT.

This clone was counted between two and nine times. The V call is TRBV19, the J call TRBJ2-7; 7 nucleotides agree with TRBD1. Germline assignment: CDR1 LNHDA and CDR2 SQIVND (reference sequence). There are 14 residues in the CDR3. CDR3 region: CELTGCRGVHEQYF. The DNA of the CDR3 is TGTGAGTTGACAGGGTGTCGAGGAGTCCACGAGCAGTACTTC.

The V and J genes are TRBV5-1 and TRBJ2-3; unclear D gene. Trimming removed 1 base from V and 1 base from J, with 10 bases in between. This CDR3 is built from 15 residues. CDR1 SGHRS and CDR2 YFSETQ come from the germline V gene. CDR3 protein: CASSLSGGGTDTQYF. The CDR3 nucleotides read TGCGCCAGCAGCTTGTCGGGTGGAGGCACAGATACGCAGTATTTT.

This clone was observed a handful of times. This chain joins TRBV11-2 and TRBJ2-3; 10 bases line up with TRBD2. CDR3 size: 14 residues. Losses at the gene ends were 1 base for V and 10 bases for J; bases not matched to a gene: 5. Germline V CDR1 and CDR2: SGHAT, FQNNGV. The CDR3 nucleotides read TGTGCCAGCAGCTTAGTTAGCGGGAGGACTCCGCAGTATTTT. Translation gives CASSLVSGRTPQYF. Supplemented by reference TRBV11-2 and TRBJ2-3, the full variable domain reads EAGVAQSPRYKIIEKRQSVAFWCNPISGHATLYWYQQILGQGPKLLIQFQNNGVVDDSQLPKDRFSAERLKGVDSTLKIQPAKLEDSAVYLCASSLVSGRTPQYFGPGTRLTVL.

The chain combines TRBV11-3 with TRBJ2-7; 7 bases line up with TRBD2. The V and J ends lost 5 bases and 3 bases, in that order; junction bases with no gene match: 10. Germline CDR1 and CDR2: SGHNT and YENEEA. The CDR3 spans 15 residues. CDR3 coding DNA: TGTGCCAGCAGCCGACTAGCCGGTTCGATCTACGAGCAGTACGTC. Translated: CASSRLAGSIYEQYV.

V is TRBV7-9 and J is TRBJ2-1; 14 bases fit TRBD2. The CDR3 loop spans 16 amino acids. Germline CDR1 is SEHNR and CDR2 is FQNEAQ (reference sequence). V trimming: 6 bases; J trimming: 4 bases; junction bases outside the gene matches: 5. Here the CDR3 reads CASRSGLAGAYNEQFF. As DNA, the CDR3 is TGTGCCAGCAGATCGGGACTAGCGGGAGCGTACAATGAGCAGTTCTTC.

This clone came up a few times. V is TRBV7-9 and J is TRBJ2-7, with D perhaps TRBD1 (5 bases). V lost 0 bases to trimming and J lost 3 bases, with 18 bases between them. Germline V gene data show CDR1 as SEHNR and CDR2 as FQNEAQ (reference sequence). CDR3 length: 17 residues. CDR3 region: CASSLAPQGTIHYEQYV. The CDR3 bases are TGTGCCAGCAGCTTAGCTCCGCAGGGCACCATCCACTACGAGCAGTACGTC.

This rearrangement joins TRBV28 to TRBJ1-2; the match to TRBD1 covers 10 bases. Germline V gene lookup returns CDR1 MDHEN and CDR2 SYDVKM. The CDR3 is made up of 15 amino acids. Trimming took 6 bases from V and 5 from J; bases not matched to a gene: 9. The CDR3 is CASRMDRGVWYGYTF. The CDR3 region has the DNA TGTGCCAGCAGGATGGACAGGGGGGTTTGGTATGGCTACACCTTC.

V gene TRBV2 combines with J gene TRBJ2-1; 14 positions match TRBD2. The CDR3 consists of 17 residues. Losses at the gene ends were 4 bases for V and 0 bases for J; bases not matched to a gene: 2. The germline V gene encodes CDR1 SNHLY and CDR2 FYNNEI. CDR3 loop: CASSGGTSGSSYNEQFF. For the CDR3, the DNA is TGTGCCAGCAGTGGTGGGACTAGCGGGAGCTCCTACAATGAGCAGTTCTTC.

This clone was observed a handful of times. The gene calls are TRBV7-2 and TRBJ2-1; 7 nucleotides align to TRBD2. The CDR3 runs to 14 residues. The V segment lost 3 bases and the J segment 5 bases; nucleotides outside the gene matches: 4. CDR1 is SGHTA, CDR2 FQGNSA, per germline. Here the CDR3 DNA reads TGTGCCAGCAGCTTCAGCGGGACCAACAATGAGCAGTTCTTC. This translates into CASSFSGTNNEQFF.

This clone was detected a few times. The chain carries TRBV28 and TRBJ1-2, with D perhaps matching TRBD1 (5 bases). From germline, CDR1 is MDHEN and CDR2 SYDVKM. V was pared by 6 bases and J by 4 bases, with 12 bases between. The CDR3 consists of 13 residues. CDR3 coding DNA: TGTGCCAGCAGACAGGAACAGATCTATGGCTACACCTTC. Translation gives CASRQEQIYGYTF.

The chain recombines TRBV5-6 with TRBJ2-1; D unresolved. Deletions cut 4 bases from V and 7 bases from J, with 12 bases between. Germline V gene sequence: CDR1 SGHDT, CDR2 YYEEEE. The CDR3 contains 13 residues. The CDR3 loop reads CASSPTVENEQFF. The CDR3 DNA reads TGTGCCAGCAGCCCCACTGTCGAGAATGAGCAGTTCTTC.

This chain links TRBV9 with TRBJ2-3; the match to TRBD2 covers 10 bases. The V gene end was trimmed by 6 bases and the J gene end by 5 bases; junction bases not matched to a gene: 9. This CDR3 has 15 residues. Germline V gives CDR1 SGDLS, CDR2 YYNGEE. CDR3 in DNA: TGTGCCAGCAACAGAGCGGGGGGGAGGTTAGATACGCAGTATTTT. It is translated as CASNRAGGRLDTQYF.

The rearrangement links TRBV9 to TRBJ2-1; 10 bases are a match to TRBD2. Germline V gene lookup returns CDR1 SGDLS and CDR2 YYNGEE. This CDR3 region has 17 residues. Trimming took 2 bases from V and 1 from J; bases not matched to a gene: 6. For the CDR3, the DNA is TGTGCCAGCAGCGTCGGACTAGCGGACATGTCCTACAATGAGCAGTTCTTC. It encodes CASSVGLADMSYNEQFF.

Turning to this clone: One junction end does not reproduce the germline sequence, and a read error may be involved. This chain links TRBV27 with TRBJ1-5, with 7 bases fitting TRBD1. In germline, CDR1 is MNHEY, CDR2 SMNVEV (reference sequence). There are 14 residues in the CDR3. CDR3 residues: CASSLKGGKQPQHF. Written as DNA, the CDR3 is TGTGCCAGCAGTCTCAAAGGGGGCAAACAGCCCCAGCATTTT.